The T cell receptor (beta chain) described here comes from a study of T cell repertoires in cytomegalovirus infection. Comments on this clonotype: Its specificity is not known.

In TCRdb, the reads were re-called with MiXCR into one record per CDR3 protein. The top ten clones hold roughly 47% of a sample with around 140,000 distinct CDR3 sequences, roughly 32% of them seen once. The CDR3 has 14 residues. Trimming cost V 6 bases and J 4 bases; bases outside gene matches: 5. Per germline, CDR1 MNHNS and CDR2 SASEGT. Sequenced material: CD8+ T cells from cultured PBMCs, taken from culture after CMV antigen stimulation. This sequence was found in a human donor in good health (CMV status not recorded). Some clones in this sample may be carry-over from other donors' samples. V is TRBV6-1 and J is TRBJ2-3, with 9 positions matching TRBD2. The CDR3 loop reads CASRGLAVPDTQYF. As DNA, the CDR3 is TGTGCCAGCAGGGGACTAGCCGTCCCAGATACGCAGTATTTT.